The next 18 T cell receptor beta chains were all read from a single sample in a study of CD8+ T cells in alopecia areata. Sequencing relied on a cDNA template that was reverse transcribed from extracted RNA. TCRdb's table, derived via immunoSEQ multiplex PCR, lists solely in-frame clones and lacks some. Listed for the sample are around 100,000 clones, none seen a single time. The sequencing input was lesional skin. These receptor sequences come from a C3H/HeJ mouse with alopecia areata. MHC haplotype of the mouse line: H2-k.

Regarding this clone: Gene names follow the mouse nomenclature. The read ends 4 residues shy of where the CDR3 ends; the end is completed using the germline J gene. Additional DNA sequences in this sample encode the identical CDR3. The chain combines TRBV16 with TRBJ2-5, with 8 bases aligning to TRBD1. This CDR3 spans 15 amino acids. V trimming: 2 bases; J trimming: 3 bases; junction bases outside the gene matches: 4. In germline, CDR1 is SGHSA, CDR2 FRNQAP. Incomplete CDR3 DNA: TGTGCAAGCAGCTTAAGAACAGGGGGACAAGAC. Translation: CASSLRTGGQD. In full, the CDR3 is CASSLRTGGQDTQYF.

A remark on this clone: Genes and germline come from the mouse. The read is 4 residues too short to cover the CDR3 end, so that end is filled in from the germline J gene. The V call is TRBV16, the J call TRBJ2-5, with 7 bases identical to TRBD2. Looked up from germline, CDR1 is SGHSA and CDR2 is FRNQAP. The V and J ends lost 5 bases and 3 bases, in that order; junction bases with no gene match: 2. The CDR3 extends over 13 amino acids. CDR3 DNA, as far as it was read: TGTGCAAGCAGCCTGACTGGGCAAGAC. Amino acids: CASSLTGQD. In full, the CDR3 reads CASSLTGQDTQYF.

A note on this clone: Gene names refer to mouse genes. The CDR3 is cut off 4 residues early in the read; its end comes from the germline J gene. The V and J genes are TRBV13-3 and TRBJ2-2, with TRBD1 as a possible D gene (5 bases). V shed 5 bases and J shed 0 bases, with 11 bases lying between them. CDR1 is NNHDY, CDR2 SYVADS, per germline. The CDR3 totals 15 residues. The CDR3 spells CASSWTTSNTGQLYF. The sequenced CDR3 bases are TGTGCCAGCAGCTGGACAACCTCAAACACCGGG.

Points on this clone: The genes are named according to mouse. CDR3 in amino acids: CASSDAGWAETLYF. Partial CDR3 DNA: TGTGCCAGCAGTGACGCAGGGTGGGCAGAA. The chain combines TRBV13-1 with TRBJ2-3; maybe TRBD1 (5 bases). The read terminates 4 residues ahead of where the CDR3 ends, so the germline J gene completes it. Trimming took 2 bases from V and 3 from J, leaving 10 bases between them. The CDR3 runs to 14 residues. In germline, CDR1 is NSHNY, CDR2 SYGAGN.

In the case of this clone: Gene names are mouse gene names. The CDR3 end lies 4 residues beyond the end of the read and is filled in from the germline J gene. This chain joins TRBV13-3 and TRBJ2-1, with D possibly being TRBD1 (7 bases). The length of the CDR3 is 15 residues. V was cut by 3 bases and J by 0 bases, with 10 bases left in between. The germline V gene encodes CDR1 NNHDY and CDR2 SYVADS. CDR3 sequence reads: CASSGQGGNYAEQFF. Incomplete CDR3 DNA: TGTGCCAGCAGTGGGCAGGGGGGTAACTATGCT.

This clone was counted only a few times. The TCRdb protein fails to match the DNA translation at residue 11; the protein reported here was translated from the DNA. Gene names and germline match the mouse. Read sequence stops 3 residues before the CDR3 end, and the germline J gene provides the missing end. The rearrangement uses TRBV1 and TRBJ1-6; D perhaps matches TRBD1 (6 bases). TRBJ1-6 is filed as an ORF, its function uncertain. Trimming pared 0 bases from V and 8 bases from J, leaving 8 bases between. Germline lookup yields CDR1 NSQYPW and CDR2 LRSPGD (reference sequence). There are 14 residues in the CDR3. The CDR3 loop reads CTCSADRTDSPLYF. The CDR3 DNA, read in part, is TGCACCTGCAGTGCAGATAGGACAGATTCGCCC.

There are many counts of this clone. Gene names and germline match the mouse. Read coverage stops 4 residues before the CDR3 terminus; the germline J gene supplies the remainder. The chain employs TRBV13-3 and TRBJ2-1, with no clear D. V was shortened by 0 bases and J by 5 bases, with 6 bases between the two germline ends. The germline V gene has CDR1 NNHDY and CDR2 SYVADS. This CDR3 is built from 13 residues. The part of the CDR3 DNA that was read is TGTGCCAGCAGTGATGGCAACAATGCT. It encodes CASSDGNNA. Given in full, the CDR3 is CASSDGNNAEQFF.

Remarks on this clone: The DNA translation disagrees with the TCRdb protein at residue 12, so the protein in this description comes from the DNA. Germline and genes: mouse. The sequence runs out 3 residues before the end of the CDR3; the remainder is reconstructed from the germline J gene. The chain couples TRBV19 to TRBJ1-3; 7 positions match TRBD1. Germline V lookup: CDR1 FNHDT, CDR2 SITEND (reference sequence). The length of the CDR3 is 15 residues. Trimming took 6 bases from V and 0 from J; bases not matched to a gene: 6. The sequenced CDR3 bases are TGTGCCAGCACCCGGGACAGCCCTTCTGGAAATACG. This sequence encodes CASTRDSPSGNT. The entire CDR3 is CASTRDSPSGNTLYF.

A word on this clone: Germline and genes: mouse. The CDR3 end falls 4 residues outside the read, so it is completed with the germline J gene. This chain uses TRBV5 with TRBJ2-5; TRBD2 agrees at 9 bases. Germline CDR1 and CDR2: LGHNA and YNLKQL (reference sequence). There are 15 residues in the CDR3. The CDR3 region is CASSQVGGRGDTQYF. CDR3 DNA, as far as it was read: TGTGCCAGCAGCCAAGTGGGGGGGCGCGGCGAC.

This clone turned up a few times. The genes are named according to mouse. Coverage ceases 4 residues before the CDR3 finishes, and the germline J gene fills in the end. This chain joins TRBV19 and TRBJ2-5, with 8 bases that match TRBD2. CDR3 length: 15 amino acids. Germline trimming cut 1 base from V and 1 base from J; bases unmatched to any gene: 2. Per germline, CDR1 FNHDT and CDR2 SITEND (reference sequence). The CDR3 loop is CASSILGGDQDTQYF. The sequenced part of the CDR3 DNA is TGTGCCAGCAGTATACTGGGGGGTGACCAAGAC.

In its sample, this clone was seen many times. Germline and genes: mouse. CDR3 sequence: CTCSAPGQGNSDYTF. Incomplete CDR3 DNA: TGCACCTGCAGTGCGCCGGGACAGGGAAACTCC. The chain joins TRBV1 to TRBJ1-2; TRBD1 matches at 9 bases. The sequence runs out 4 residues before the end of the CDR3; the remainder is reconstructed from the germline J gene. CDR1 and CDR2 (germline): NSQYPW, LRSPGD (reference sequence). J lost 1 base, V lost 3 bases, and 3 bases had no gene match. This CDR3 is 15 amino acids long.

This clone showed up just a few times. All gene names here are mouse names. The CDR3 extends 4 residues past the end of the read, so its final part is completed from the germline J gene. The chain uses TRBV13-3 and TRBJ2-1; TRBD1 agrees at 7 bases. The CDR3 spans 13 residues. The germline gives CDR1 NNHDY, CDR2 SYVADS. J lost 1 base, V lost 9 bases, and 4 bases had no gene match. This chain's CDR3 is CATWDRNYAEQFF. The part of the CDR3 DNA that was read is TGTGCCACCTGGGACAGAAACTATGCT.

This clone has only a few counts. Mouse names are used for the genes. Coverage ceases 4 residues before the CDR3 finishes, and the germline J gene fills in the end. This chain joins TRBV13-1 and TRBJ1-2, with 9 bases identical to TRBD1. Germline V gene data show CDR1 as NSHNY and CDR2 as SYGAGN. The CDR3 is 14 residues long. CDR3 loop: CASSERDREGDYTF. The CDR3 DNA, read in part, is TGTGCCAGCAGTGAGAGGGACAGGGAGGGC.

This clone turned up a few times. All gene names here are mouse names. The read stops 4 residues short of the end of the CDR3; the missing end is completed from the germline J gene. The chain has TRBV17 and TRBJ1-1; 7 bases are shared with TRBD1. The CDR3 is 16 amino acids. Germline loops: CDR1 MNHDT, CDR2 YYDKIL. Germline trimming cut 2 bases from V and 3 bases from J; bases unmatched to any gene: 9. The CDR3 region is CASSRIYRGEDTEVFF. The sequenced CDR3 bases are TGTGCTAGCAGTAGAATCTACAGGGGAGAGGACACA. Looking up the rest from reference TRBV17 and TRBJ1-1 gives the full variable domain: DTTVKQNPRYKLARVGKPVNLICSQTMNHDTMYWYQKKPNQAPKLLLFYYDKILNREADTFEKFQSSRPNNSFCSLYIGSAGLEYSAMYLCASSRIYRGEDTEVFFGKGTRLTVV.

Notes on this clone: The listed genes are named as in mouse. Read data end 4 residues before the CDR3 end; the end is taken from the germline J gene. This sequence joins TRBV16 and TRBJ2-2, with D tentatively TRBD1 (7 bases). Trimming left V 0 bases short and J 3 bases short, with 11 bases between. The germline V gene has CDR1 SGHSA and CDR2 FRNQAP. The CDR3 contains 16 residues. The CDR3 sequence: CASSLDGRGDTGQLYF. The DNA read from the CDR3 is TGTGCAAGCAGCTTAGATGGCAGGGGGGACACCGGG.

Worth noting for this clone: Any gene name here is a mouse gene name. The CDR3 spells CASSDSPGKNTLYF. CDR3 DNA (partial): TGTGCCAGCAGTGATTCTCCAGGAAAAAAC. This chain connects TRBV13-3 to TRBJ2-4; no clear D. The read falls 4 residues short of the CDR3 end, and the missing part is taken from the germline J gene. This CDR3 is 14 amino acids long. The germline gives CDR1 NNHDY, CDR2 SYVADS. Full variable domain (rest looked up from reference TRBV13-3 and TRBJ2-4): EAAVTQSPRSKVAVTGGKVTLSCHQTNNHDYMYWYRQDTGHGLRLIHYSYVADSTEKGDIPDGYKASRPSQENFSLILELASLSQTAVYFCASSDSPGKNTLYFGAGTRLSVL.

For this clone: These gene names are mouse names. The CDR3 end falls 4 residues outside the read, so it is completed with the germline J gene. V is TRBV1 and J is TRBJ2-5; 7 bases align to TRBD1. J gave up 2 bases and V 0 bases, and 5 bases lay outside the gene matches. Germline CDR1 reads NSQYPW; CDR2 reads LRSPGD (reference sequence). The CDR3 totals 16 residues. Incomplete CDR3 DNA: TGCACCTGCAGTGCAGACGTCCGGGACAGCCAAGAC. Translating gives CTCSADVRDSQD. From start to end, the CDR3 is CTCSADVRDSQDTQYF.

This clone was recorded a few times. Gene names follow the mouse nomenclature. From the germline J gene comes the end of the CDR3, since the read stops 4 residues before it. This chain links TRBV13-3 with TRBJ2-4, with 9 bases aligning to TRBD2. The germline CDR1 and CDR2 sequences are NNHDY and SYVADS. The CDR3 sequence is 14 residues long. This CDR3 is CASSKGLGENTLYF. The CDR3 bases that were read are TGTGCCAGCAGTAAGGGACTGGGCGAAAAC.